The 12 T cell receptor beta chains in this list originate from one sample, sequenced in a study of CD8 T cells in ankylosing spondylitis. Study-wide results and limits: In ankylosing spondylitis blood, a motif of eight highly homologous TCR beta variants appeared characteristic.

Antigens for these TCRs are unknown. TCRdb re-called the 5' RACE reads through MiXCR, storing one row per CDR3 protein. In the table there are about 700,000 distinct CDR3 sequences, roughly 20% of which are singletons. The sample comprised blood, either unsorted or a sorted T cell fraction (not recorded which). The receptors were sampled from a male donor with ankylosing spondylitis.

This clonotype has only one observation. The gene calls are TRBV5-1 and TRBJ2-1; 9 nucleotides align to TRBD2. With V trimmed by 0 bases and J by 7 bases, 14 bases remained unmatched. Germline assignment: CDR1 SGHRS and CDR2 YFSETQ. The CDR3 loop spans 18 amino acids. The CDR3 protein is CASSLVPPGGGAGNEQFF. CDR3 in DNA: TGCGCCAGCAGCTTGGTCCCCCCAGGCGGGGGGGCTGGTAATGAGCAGTTCTTC. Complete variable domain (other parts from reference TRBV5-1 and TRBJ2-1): KAGVTQTPRYLIKTRGQQVTLSCSPISGHRSVSWYQQTPGQGLQFLFEYFSETQRNKGNFPGRFSGRQFSNSRSEMNVSTLELGDSALYLCASSLVPPGGGAGNEQFFGPGTRLTVL.

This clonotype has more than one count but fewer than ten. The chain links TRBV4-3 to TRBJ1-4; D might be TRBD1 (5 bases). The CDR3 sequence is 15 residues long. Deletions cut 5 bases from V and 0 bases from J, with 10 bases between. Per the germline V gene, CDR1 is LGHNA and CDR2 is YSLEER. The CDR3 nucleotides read TGCGCCAGCAGCAGGCTGACAGCAACTAATGAAAAACTGTTTTTT. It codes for CASSRLTATNEKLFF.

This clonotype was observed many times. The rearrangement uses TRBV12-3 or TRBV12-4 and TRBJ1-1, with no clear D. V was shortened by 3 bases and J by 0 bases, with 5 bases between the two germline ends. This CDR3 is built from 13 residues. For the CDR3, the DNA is TGTGCCAGCAGTTTTACTGTGAACACTGAAGCTTTCTTT. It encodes CASSFTVNTEAFF.

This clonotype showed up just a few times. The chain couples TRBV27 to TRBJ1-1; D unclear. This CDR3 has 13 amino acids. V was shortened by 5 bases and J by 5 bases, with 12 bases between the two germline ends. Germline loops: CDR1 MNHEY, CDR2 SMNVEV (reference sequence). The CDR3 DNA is TGTGCCAGCAGTCCCAGTCGAGGGACTGAAGCTTTCTTT. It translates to CASSPSRGTEAFF.

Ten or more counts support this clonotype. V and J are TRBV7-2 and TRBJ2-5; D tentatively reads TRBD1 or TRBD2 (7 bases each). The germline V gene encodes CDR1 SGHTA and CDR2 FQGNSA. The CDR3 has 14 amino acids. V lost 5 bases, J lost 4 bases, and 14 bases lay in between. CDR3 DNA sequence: TGTGCCAGCAGCCTCAGGGGGGGGGTAGAGACCCAGTACTTC. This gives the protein CASSLRGGVETQYF.

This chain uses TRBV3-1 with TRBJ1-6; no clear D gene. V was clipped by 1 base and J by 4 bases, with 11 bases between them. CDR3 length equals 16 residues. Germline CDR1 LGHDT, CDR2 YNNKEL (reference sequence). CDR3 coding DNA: TGTGCCAGCAGCCAAGGTCTCAGACCGTATAATTCACCCCTCCACTTT. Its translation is CASSQGLRPYNSPLHF.

CDR3 nucleotide sequence: TGTGCCAGCAGTCCCTCGGGGGGACAGCTCAATCAGCCCCAGCATTTT. This gives the protein CASSPSGGQLNQPQHF. The chain uses TRBV6-5 and TRBJ1-5; TRBD1 matches 7 bases. The CDR3 contains 16 residues. Germline assignment: CDR1 MNHEY and CDR2 SVGAGI. V shed 5 bases, J shed 3 bases, and the junction held 10 bases outside the gene matches.

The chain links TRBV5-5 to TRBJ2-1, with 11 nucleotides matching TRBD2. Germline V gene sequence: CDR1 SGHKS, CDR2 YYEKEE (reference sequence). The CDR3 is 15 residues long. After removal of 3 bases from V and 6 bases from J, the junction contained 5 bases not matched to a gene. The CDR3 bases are TGTGCCAGCAGCTCGGGACTAGCGGCCATCAATGAGCAGTTCTTC. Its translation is CASSSGLAAINEQFF.

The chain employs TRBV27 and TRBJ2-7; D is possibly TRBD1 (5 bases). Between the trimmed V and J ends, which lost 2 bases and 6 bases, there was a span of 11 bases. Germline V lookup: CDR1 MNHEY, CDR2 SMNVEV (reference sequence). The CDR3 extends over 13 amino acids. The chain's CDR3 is CASSLDSGSEQYF. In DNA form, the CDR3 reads TGTGCCAGCAGTTTAGACAGTGGTAGCGAGCAGTACTTC.

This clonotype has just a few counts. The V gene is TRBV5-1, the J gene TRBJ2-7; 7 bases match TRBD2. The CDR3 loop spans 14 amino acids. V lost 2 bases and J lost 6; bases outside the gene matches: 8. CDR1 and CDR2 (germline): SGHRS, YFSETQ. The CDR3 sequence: CASSLRGSIGEQYF. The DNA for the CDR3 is TGCGCCAGCAGCTTACGCGGGAGCATCGGCGAGCAGTACTTC.

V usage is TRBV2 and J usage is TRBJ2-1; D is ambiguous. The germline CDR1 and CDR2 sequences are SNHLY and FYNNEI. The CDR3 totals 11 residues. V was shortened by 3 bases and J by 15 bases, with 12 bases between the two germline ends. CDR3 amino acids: CASSESGVPFF. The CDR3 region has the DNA TGTGCCAGCAGTGAGTCGGGTGTCCCGTTCTTC.

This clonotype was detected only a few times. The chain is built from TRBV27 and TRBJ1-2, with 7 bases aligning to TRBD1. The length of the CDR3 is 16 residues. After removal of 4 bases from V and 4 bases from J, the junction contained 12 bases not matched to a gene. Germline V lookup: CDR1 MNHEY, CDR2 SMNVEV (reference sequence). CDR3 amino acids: CASSSGGQEASYGYTF. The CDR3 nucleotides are TGTGCCAGCAGTTCGGGAGGACAGGAGGCATCCTATGGCTACACCTTC.